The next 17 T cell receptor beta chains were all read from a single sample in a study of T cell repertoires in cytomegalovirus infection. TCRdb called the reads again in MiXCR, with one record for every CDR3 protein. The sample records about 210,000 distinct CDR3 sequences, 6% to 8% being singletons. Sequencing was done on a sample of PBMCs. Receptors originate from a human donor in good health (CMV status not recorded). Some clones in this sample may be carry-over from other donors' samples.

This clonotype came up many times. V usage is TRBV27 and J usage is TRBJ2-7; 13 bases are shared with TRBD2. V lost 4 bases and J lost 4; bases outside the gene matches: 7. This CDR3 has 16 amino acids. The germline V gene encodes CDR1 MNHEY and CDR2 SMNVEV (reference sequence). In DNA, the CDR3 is TGTGCCAGCAGTTCCCGGACTAGCGGGGGCCGTTACGAGCAGTACTTC. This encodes CASSSRTSGGRYEQYF.

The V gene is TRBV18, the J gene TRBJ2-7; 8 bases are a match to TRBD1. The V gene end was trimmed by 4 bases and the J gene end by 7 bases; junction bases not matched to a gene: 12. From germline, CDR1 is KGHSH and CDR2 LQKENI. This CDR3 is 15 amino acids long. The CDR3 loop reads CASSQNGQGAGEQYF. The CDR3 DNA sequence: TGTGCCAGCTCACAAAACGGACAGGGAGCTGGAGAGCAGTACTTC.

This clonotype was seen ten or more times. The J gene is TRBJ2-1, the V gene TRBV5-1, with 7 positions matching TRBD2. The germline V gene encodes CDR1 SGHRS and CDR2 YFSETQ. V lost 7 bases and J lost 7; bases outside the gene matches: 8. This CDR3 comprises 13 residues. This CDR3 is CASGQLAWNEQFF. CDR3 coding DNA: TGCGCCAGCGGACAACTAGCGTGGAATGAGCAGTTCTTC.

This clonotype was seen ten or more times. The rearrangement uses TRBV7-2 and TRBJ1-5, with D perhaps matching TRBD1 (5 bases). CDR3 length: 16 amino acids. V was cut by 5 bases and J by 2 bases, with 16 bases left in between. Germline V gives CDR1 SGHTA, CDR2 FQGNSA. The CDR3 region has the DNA TGTGCCAGCAGCAAACCGGGACCCGGGGGCAATCAGCCCCAGCATTTT. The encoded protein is CASSKPGPGGNQPQHF.

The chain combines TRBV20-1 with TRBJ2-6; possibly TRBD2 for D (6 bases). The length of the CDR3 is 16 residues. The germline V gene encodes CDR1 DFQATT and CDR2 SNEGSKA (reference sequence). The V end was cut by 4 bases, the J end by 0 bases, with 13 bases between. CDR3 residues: CSAIGRESSGANVLTF. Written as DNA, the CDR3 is TGCAGTGCTATCGGACGGGAGAGCTCTGGGGCCAACGTCCTGACTTTC.

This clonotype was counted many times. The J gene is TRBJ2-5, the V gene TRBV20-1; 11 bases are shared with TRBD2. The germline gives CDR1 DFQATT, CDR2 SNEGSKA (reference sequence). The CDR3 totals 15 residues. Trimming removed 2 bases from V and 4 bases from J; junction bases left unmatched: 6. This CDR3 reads CSARMPSGGRETQYF. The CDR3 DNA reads TGCAGTGCTAGAATGCCTAGCGGGGGGAGAGAGACCCAGTACTTC.

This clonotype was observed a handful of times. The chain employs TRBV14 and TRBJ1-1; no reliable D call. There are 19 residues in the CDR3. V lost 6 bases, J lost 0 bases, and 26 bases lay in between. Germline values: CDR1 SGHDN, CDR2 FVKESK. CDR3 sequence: CASSPIIPRLGRLNTEAFF. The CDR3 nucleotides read TGTGCCAGCAGTCCTATAATTCCTCGGCTCGGTAGACTGAACACTGAAGCTTTCTTT.

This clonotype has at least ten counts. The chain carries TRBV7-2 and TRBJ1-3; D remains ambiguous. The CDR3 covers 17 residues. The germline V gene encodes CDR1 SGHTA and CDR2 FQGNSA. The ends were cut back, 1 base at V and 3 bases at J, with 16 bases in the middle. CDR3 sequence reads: CASSLGASTHHGNTIYF. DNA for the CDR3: TGTGCCAGCAGCTTAGGGGCTAGTACCCACCATGGAAACACCATATATTTT.

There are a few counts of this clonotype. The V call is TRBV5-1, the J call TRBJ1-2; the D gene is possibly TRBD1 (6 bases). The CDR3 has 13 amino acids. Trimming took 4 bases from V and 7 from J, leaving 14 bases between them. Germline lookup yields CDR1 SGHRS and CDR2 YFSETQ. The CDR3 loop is CASSRDGQPGYTF. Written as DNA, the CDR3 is TGCGCCAGCAGCCGAGATGGACAGCCTGGCTACACCTTC.

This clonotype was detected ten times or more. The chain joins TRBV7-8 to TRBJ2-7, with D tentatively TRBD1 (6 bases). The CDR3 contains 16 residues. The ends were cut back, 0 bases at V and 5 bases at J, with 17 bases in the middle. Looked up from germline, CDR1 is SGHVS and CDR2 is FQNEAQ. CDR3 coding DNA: TGTGCCAGCAGCTTAGCGGGGACAAACACCATCGACGAGCAGTACTTC. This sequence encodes CASSLAGTNTIDEQYF.

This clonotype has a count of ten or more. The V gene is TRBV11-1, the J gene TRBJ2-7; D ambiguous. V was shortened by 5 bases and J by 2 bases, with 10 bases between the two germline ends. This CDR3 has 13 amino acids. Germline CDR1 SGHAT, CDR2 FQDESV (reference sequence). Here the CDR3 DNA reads TGTGCCAGCAGCACCCCCCCGGCCTACGAGCAGTACTTC. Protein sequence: CASSTPPAYEQYF.

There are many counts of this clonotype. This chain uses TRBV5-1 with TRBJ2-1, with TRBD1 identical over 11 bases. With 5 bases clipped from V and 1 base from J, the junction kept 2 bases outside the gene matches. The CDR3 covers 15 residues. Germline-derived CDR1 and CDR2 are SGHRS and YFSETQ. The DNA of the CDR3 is TGCGCCAGCAGAAGGGACAGGGGGTCCTACAATGAGCAGTTCTTC. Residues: CASRRDRGSYNEQFF.

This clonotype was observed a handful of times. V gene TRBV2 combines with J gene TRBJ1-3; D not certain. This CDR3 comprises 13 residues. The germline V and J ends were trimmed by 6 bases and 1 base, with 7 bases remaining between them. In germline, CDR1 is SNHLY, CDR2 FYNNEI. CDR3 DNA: TGTGCCAGCAGACCCGGGTCTGGAAACACCATATATTTT. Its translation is CASRPGSGNTIYF.

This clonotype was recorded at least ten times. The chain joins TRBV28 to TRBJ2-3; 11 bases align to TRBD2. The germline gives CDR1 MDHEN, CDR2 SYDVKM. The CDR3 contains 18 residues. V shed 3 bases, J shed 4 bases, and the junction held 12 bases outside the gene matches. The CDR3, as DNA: TGTGCCAGCAGTTTGAGGAGAGCTAGCGGGGGGTCCGCAGATACGCAGTATTTT. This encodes CASSLRRASGGSADTQYF.

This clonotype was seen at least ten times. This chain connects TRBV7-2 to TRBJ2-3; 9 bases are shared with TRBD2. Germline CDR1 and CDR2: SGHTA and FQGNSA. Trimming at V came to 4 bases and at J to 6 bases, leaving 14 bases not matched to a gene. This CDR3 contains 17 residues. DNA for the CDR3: TGTGCCAGCAGCTATACGCCCCTGGCTAGCGGGGCTGATACGCAGTATTTT. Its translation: CASSYTPLASGADTQYF.

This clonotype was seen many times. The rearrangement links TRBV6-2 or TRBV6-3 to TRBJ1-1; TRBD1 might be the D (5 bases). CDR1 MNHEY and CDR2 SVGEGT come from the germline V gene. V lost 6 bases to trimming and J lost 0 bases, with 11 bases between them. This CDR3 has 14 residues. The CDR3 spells CASSRVLMNTEAFF. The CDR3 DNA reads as TGTGCCAGCAGCAGGGTCCTCATGAACACTGAAGCTTTCTTT.

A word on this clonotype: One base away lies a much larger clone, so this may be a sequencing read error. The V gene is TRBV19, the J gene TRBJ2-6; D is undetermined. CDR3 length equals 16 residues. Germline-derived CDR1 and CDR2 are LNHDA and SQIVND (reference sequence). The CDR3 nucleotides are TGTGCCTGTAGCCCTATTGAGTGGGCTGGGGCCAACGTCCTGACTTTC. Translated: CACSPIEWAGANVLTF.